This TCR beta chain was sequenced in a study of blood T cells in healthy people across ages. The study, taken as a whole, reports: From one million sequenced T cells, diversity estimates were lower bounds. Donor CMV infection status was unknown, possibly confounding age-related changes in expanded clonotypes. Significant beta diversity loss was already apparent by age about 42, declining roughly linearly.

Trimming stripped 4 bases from V and 8 bases from J, with 18 bases between. Germline CDR1 is SGDLS and CDR2 is YYNGEE. The CDR3 contains 14 residues. Through a sample-barcoded 5' primer and a J-beta primer mix, a second PCR was run for roughly 6 to 11 cycles. Via MiXCR, TCRdb re-called the 5' RACE reads, giving one row per CDR3 protein. Of 1.5 million to 2 million distinct CDR3 sequences detected, around 42% appear once; the ten largest clones hold under 30%. Points on this clonotype: Its target is unknown.

The V and J genes are TRBV9 and TRBJ1-2, with D possibly being TRBD1 (5 bases). The clonotype was recovered from a human donor in good health. The sequencing sample was made of blood. CDR3: CASSLRMGGSGYTF. For the CDR3, the DNA is TGTGCCAGCAGCCTAAGGATGGGGGGGTCAGGCTACACCTTC.